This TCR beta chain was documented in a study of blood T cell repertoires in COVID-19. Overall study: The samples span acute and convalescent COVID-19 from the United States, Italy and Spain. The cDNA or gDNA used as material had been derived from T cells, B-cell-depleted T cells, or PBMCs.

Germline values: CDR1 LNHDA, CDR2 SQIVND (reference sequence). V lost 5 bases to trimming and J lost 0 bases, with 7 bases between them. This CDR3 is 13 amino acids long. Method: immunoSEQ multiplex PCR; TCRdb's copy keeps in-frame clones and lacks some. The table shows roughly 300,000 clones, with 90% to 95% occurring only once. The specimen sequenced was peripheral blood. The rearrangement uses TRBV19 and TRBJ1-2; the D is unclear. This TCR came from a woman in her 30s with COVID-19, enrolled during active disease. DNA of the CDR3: TGTGCCAGTAGTGCAGGCCCTAACTATGGCTACACCTTC. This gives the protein CASSAGPNYGYTF. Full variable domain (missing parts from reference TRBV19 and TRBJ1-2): DGGITQSPKYLFRKEGQNVTLSCEQNLNHDAMYWYRQDPGQGLRLIYYSQIVNDFQKGDIAEGYSVSREKKESFPLTVTSAQKNPTAFYLCASSAGPNYGYTFGSGTRLTVV.